This TCR beta chain emerged from a study of control samples from healthy donors and cancer patients. Assay: immunoSEQ multiplex PCR; the TCRdb copy retains only in-frame clones and omits some. In the table there are around 84,000 clones, roughly 91% of which are singletons. This clone came up once. The germline gives CDR1 SGHVS, CDR2 FQNEAQ. V lost 3 bases and J lost 5, with 16 bases in between. This CDR3 contains 15 residues. Source material: blood. J is TRBJ2-5 and V is TRBV7-8; possibly TRBD1 or TRBD2 for D (5 bases each). The receptor's source is a man in his thirties or forties in good health. CDR3 sequence (DNA): TGTGCCAGCAGCTTGGGCGACGGGGCCCCTGAGACCCAGTACTTC. Its protein is CASSLGDGAPETQYF.